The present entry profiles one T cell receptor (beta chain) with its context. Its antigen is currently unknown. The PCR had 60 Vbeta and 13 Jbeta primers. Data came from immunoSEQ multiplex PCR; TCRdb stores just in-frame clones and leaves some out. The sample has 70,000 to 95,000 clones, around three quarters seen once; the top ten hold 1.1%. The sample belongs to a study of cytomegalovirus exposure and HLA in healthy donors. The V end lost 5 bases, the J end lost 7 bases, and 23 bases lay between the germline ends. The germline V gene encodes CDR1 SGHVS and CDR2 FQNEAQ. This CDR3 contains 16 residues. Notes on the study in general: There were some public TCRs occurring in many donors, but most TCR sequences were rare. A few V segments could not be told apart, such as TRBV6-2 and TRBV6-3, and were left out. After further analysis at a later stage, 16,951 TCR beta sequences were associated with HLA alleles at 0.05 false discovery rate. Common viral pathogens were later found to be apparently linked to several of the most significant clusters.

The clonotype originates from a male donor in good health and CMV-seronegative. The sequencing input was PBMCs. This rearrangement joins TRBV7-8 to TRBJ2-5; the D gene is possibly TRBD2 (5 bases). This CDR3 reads CASSPRDSSTEGTQYF. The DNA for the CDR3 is TGTGCCAGCAGCCCCCGAGACTCATCCACCGAGGGGACCCAGTACTTC.